This is a list of T cell receptor beta chains from one sample in a study of blood T cell repertoires in COVID-19. Sequencing was performed with immunoSEQ multiplex PCR; in TCRdb, only in-frame clones are kept and a portion is missing. The sample gives fewer than 85,000 clones, 82% of which show up once; around 4.1% is in the top ten. The specimen was peripheral blood. These receptors all come from a woman in her fifties or sixties with acute or convalescent COVID-19. Each CDR3 is given with its conserved first and last residue. The D gene is left open where the match is weak. Rows may omit the clone size; those that give it use once, few, many or a size class.

v_call	clone_size	j_call	d_call	cdr3_aa	cdr3_nt
TRBV5-1	NA	TRBJ2-3	NA	CASSLEGRSGSDTQYF	TGCGCCAGCAGCTTGGAGGGGAGGTCGGGTTCCGATACGCAGTATTTT
TRBV5-4	NA	TRBJ2-5	TRBD2	CASSRNSGGETQYF	TGTGCCAGCAGCCGTAACTCCGGGGGGGAGACCCAGTACTTC
TRBV19	NA	TRBJ2-3	TRBD1	CASSDGTGVQGTDTQYF	TGTGCCAGTAGTGACGGGACAGGGGTTCAGGGTACAGATACGCAGTATTTT
TRBV19	NA	TRBJ1-3	NA	CAVSGFTGNTIYF	TGTGCCGTCAGCGGGTTCACTGGAAACACCATATATTTT
TRBV18	NA	TRBJ1-1	NA	CASSPLRAVGMNTEAFF	TGTGCCAGCTCACCACTCAGGGCAGTGGGCATGAACACTGAAGCTTTCTTT
TRBV19	NA	TRBJ1-3	NA	CASTGGSGNTIYF	TGTGCCTCCACAGGCGGCTCTGGAAACACCATATATTTT
TRBV7-3	NA	TRBJ2-1	TRBD1	CASSRQGVSGNEQFF	TGTGCCAGCAGCCGACAGGGGGTATCTGGAAATGAGCAGTTCTTC
TRBV10-3	NA	TRBJ2-6	NA	CAISNSDGANVLTF	TGTGCCATCAGTAACTCTGATGGGGCCAACGTCCTGACTTTC
TRBV18	NA	TRBJ1-1	NA	CASSPNRQNTEAFF	TGTGCCAGCTCACCTAACAGGCAGAACACTGAAGCTTTCTTT
TRBV20-1	NA	TRBJ2-5	NA	CSARTGETQYF	TGCAGTGCTAGAACGGGGGAGACCCAGTACTTC
TRBV28	NA	TRBJ1-1	TRBD1	CASGTGAVGTEAFF	TGTGCCAGCGGAACAGGGGCCGTCGGGACTGAAGCTTTCTTT
TRBV30	NA	TRBJ1-6	NA	CAWSGLGGSSYNSPLHF	TGTGCCTGGAGTGGCCTAGGGGGAAGCTCCTATAATTCACCCCTCCACTTT
TRBV28	NA	TRBJ1-2	NA	CASSLPGTYYGYTF	TGTGCCAGCAGTTTGCCAGGAACCTACTATGGCTACACCTTC
TRBV19	NA	TRBJ1-2	NA	CASSRGADRDGYTF	TGTGCCAGTAGTCGGGGGGCCGATAGAGACGGCTACACCTTC
TRBV5-4	NA	TRBJ1-3	NA	CASSLLGASGNTIYF	TGTGCCAGCAGCTTGCTGGGGGCCTCTGGAAACACCATATATTTT
TRBV24-1	few	TRBJ2-5	TRBD1	CATSKGTGGETQYF	TGTGCCACCAGTAAGGGGACAGGCGGGGAGACCCAGTACTTC
TRBV18	NA	TRBJ1-2	NA	CASSPEEQGGEGGYTF	TGTGCCAGCTCACCAGAGGAACAAGGCGGAGAGGGAGGCTACACCTTC
TRBV20-1	NA	TRBJ1-1	TRBD1	CSASQGAGNTEAFF	TGCAGTGCTAGTCAGGGGGCTGGGAACACTGAAGCTTTCTTT
TRBV5-1	NA	TRBJ2-1	TRBD1	CASSFYGQGGGYNEQFF	TGCGCCAGCAGCTTCTACGGACAGGGGGGAGGGTACAATGAGCAGTTCTTC
TRBV4-2	NA	TRBJ1-4	NA	CASSQEGGGSNEKLFF	TGTGCCAGCAGCCAAGAGGGCGGGGGCTCTAATGAAAAACTGTTTTTT
TRBV9	NA	TRBJ1-6	NA	CASSVGETTWNSPLHF	TGTGCCAGCAGCGTAGGGGAGACCACCTGGAATTCACCCCTCCACTTT
TRBV20-1	NA	TRBJ2-7	NA	CSARSGHEQYF	TGCAGTGCTAGGAGCGGACACGAGCAGTACTTC
TRBV3-1/TRBV3-2	few	TRBJ2-7	TRBD2	CASSQDLIAGDSSYEQYF	TGTGCCAGCAGCCAAGATCTGATAGCGGGTGATAGCTCCTACGAGCAGTACTTC
TRBV5-1	NA	TRBJ2-3	TRBD2	CASSGLAGGPVTDTQYF	TGCGCCAGCAGTGGACTAGCGGGAGGGCCGGTCACAGATACGCAGTATTTT
TRBV28	NA	TRBJ1-1	NA	CASSLSTPRENTEAFF	TGTGCCAGCAGTTTATCTACCCCCAGGGAGAACACTGAAGCTTTCTTT